What follows is one TCR beta chain and its context. The record originates from a study of blood T cells in healthy people across ages. Primers used in a second PCR of roughly 6 to 11 cycles were a sample-barcoded 5' primer and a J-beta primer mix. TCRdb re-derived calls from the 5' RACE reads in MiXCR, one entry per CDR3 protein. The repertoire holds 1.5 million to 2 million distinct CDR3 sequences, with more than 35% as singletons. This CDR3 region has 12 residues. Germline V gene data show CDR1 as ENHRY and CDR2 as SYGVKD. Deletions cut 3 bases from V and 5 bases from J, with 7 bases between. Sequencing was carried out using blood. This sequence originates from a human donor in good health. The V and J genes are TRBV10-3 and TRBJ2-5; no reliable D call. CDR3 loop: CAISENWETQYF. The CDR3 DNA reads as TGTGCCATCAGTGAAAATTGGGAGACCCAGTACTTC.